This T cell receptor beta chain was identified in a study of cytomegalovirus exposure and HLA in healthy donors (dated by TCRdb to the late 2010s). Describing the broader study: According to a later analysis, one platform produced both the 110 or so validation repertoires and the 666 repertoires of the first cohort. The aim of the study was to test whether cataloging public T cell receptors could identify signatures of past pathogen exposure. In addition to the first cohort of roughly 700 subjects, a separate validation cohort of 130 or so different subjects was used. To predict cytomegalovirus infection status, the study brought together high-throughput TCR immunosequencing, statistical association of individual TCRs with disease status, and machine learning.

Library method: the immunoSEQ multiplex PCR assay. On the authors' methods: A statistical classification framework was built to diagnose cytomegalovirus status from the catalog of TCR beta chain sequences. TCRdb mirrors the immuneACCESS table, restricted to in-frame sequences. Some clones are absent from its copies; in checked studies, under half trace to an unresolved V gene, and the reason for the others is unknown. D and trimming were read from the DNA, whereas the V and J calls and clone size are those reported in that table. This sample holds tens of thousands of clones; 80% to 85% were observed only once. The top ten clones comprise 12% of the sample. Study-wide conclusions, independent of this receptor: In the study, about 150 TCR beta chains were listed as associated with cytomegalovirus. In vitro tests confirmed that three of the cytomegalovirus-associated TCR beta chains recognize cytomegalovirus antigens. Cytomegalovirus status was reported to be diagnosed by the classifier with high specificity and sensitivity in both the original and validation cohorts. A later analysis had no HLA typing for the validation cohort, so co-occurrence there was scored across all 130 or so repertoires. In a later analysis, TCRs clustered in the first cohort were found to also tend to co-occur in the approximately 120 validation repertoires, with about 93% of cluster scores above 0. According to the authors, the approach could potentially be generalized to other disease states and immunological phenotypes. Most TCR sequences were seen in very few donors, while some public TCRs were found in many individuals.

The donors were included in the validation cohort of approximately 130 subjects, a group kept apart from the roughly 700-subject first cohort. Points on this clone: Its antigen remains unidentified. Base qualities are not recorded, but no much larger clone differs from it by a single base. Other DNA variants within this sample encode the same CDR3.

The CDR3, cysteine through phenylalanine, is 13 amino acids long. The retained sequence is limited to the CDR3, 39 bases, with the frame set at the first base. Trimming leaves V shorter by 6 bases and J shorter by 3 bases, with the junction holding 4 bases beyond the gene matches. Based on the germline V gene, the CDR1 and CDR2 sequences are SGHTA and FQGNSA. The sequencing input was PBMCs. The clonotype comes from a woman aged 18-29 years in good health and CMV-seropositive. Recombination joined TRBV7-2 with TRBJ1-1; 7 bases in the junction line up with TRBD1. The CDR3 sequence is CASSPQGDTEAFF. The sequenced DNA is TGTGCCAGCAGTCCCCAGGGGGACACTGAAGCTTTCTTT.